This TCR beta chain was documented in a study of OX40 agonist ivuxolimab in advanced cancers. Assay: immunoSEQ multiplex PCR; the TCRdb copy retains only in-frame clones and omits some. This table has about 80,000 clones, approximately 92% appearing once. This clone has a single count. Enrollment shut out patients with autoimmune disease history or systemic immunosuppression. The CDR3 has 14 residues. Germline CDR1 SGHNT, CDR2 YENEEA. Trimming took 5 bases from V and 1 from J, leaving 8 bases between them. The specimen comprised CD4+ or CD8+ T cells sorted from blood, sampled in a trial of the OX40 agonist ivuxolimab. V usage is TRBV11-3 and J usage is TRBJ2-2; the D gene is possibly TRBD1 (5 bases). The TCR originated in an adult with an advanced solid tumor such as melanoma, head and neck, liver or kidney cancer. CDR3 DNA: TGTGCCAGCAGCACCGGACAGAACACCGGGGAGCTGTTTTTT. Translating it yields CASSTGQNTGELFF.